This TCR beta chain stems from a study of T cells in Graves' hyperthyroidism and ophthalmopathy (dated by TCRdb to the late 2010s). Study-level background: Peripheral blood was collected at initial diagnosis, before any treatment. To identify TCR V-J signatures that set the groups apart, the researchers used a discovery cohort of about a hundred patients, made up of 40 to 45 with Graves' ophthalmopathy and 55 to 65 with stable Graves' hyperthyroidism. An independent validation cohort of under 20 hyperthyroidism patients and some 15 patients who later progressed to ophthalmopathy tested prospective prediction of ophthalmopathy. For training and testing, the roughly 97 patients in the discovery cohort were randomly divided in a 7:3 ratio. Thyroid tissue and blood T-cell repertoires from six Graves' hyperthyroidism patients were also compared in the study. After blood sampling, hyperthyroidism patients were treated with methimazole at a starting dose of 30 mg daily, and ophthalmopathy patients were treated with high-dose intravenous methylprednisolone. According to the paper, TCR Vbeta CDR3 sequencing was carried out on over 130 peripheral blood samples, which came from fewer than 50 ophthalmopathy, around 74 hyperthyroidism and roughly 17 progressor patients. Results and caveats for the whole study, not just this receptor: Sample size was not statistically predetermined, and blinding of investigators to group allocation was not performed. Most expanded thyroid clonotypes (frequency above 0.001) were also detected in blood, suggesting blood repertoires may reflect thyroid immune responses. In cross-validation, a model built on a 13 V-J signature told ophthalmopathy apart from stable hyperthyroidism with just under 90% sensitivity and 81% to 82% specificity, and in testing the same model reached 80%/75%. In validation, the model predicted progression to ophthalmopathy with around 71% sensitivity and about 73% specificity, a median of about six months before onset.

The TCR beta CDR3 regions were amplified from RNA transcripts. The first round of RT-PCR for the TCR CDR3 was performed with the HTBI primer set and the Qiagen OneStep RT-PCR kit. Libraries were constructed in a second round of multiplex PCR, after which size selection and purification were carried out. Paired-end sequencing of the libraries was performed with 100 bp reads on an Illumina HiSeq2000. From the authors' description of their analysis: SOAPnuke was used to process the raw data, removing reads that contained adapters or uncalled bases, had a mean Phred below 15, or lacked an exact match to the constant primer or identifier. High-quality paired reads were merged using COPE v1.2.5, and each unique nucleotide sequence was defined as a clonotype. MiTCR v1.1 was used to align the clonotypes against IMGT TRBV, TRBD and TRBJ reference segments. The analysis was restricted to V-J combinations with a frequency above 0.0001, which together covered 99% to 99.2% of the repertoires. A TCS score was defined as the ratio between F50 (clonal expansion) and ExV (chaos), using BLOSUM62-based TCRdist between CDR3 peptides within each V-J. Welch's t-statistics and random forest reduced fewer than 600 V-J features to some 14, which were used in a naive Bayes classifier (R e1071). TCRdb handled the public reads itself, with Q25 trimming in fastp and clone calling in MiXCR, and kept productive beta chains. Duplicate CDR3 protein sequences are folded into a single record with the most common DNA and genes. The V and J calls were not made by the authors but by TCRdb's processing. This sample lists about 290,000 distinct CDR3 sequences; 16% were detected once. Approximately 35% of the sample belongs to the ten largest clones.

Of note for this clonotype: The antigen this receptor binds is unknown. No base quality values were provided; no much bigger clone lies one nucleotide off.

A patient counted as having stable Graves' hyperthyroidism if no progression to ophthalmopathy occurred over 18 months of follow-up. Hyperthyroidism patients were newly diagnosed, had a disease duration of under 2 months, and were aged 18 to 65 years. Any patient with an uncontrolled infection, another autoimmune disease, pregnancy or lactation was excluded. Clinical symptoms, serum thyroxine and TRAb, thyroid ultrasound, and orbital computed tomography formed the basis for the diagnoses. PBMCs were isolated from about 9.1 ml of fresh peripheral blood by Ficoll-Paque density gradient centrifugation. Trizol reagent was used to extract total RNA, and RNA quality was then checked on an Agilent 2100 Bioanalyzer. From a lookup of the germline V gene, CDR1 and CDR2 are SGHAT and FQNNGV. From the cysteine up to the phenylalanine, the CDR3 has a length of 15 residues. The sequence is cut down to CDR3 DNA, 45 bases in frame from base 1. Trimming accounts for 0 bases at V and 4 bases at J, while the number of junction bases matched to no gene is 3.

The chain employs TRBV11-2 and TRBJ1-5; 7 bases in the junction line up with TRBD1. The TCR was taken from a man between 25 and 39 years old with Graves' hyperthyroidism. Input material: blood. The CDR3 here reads CASSLDPGQNQPQHF. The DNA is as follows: TGTGCCAGCAGCTTAGATCCGGGACAGAATCAGCCCCAGCATTTT.